The 14 T cell receptor beta chains below all came from one sample that was sequenced in a study of blood T cell repertoires in COVID-19. Here immunoSEQ multiplex PCR was the method, and the copy in TCRdb shows in-frame clones only, minus some. The sample yields 130,000 or so clones, approximately 84% seen once. The material sequenced was peripheral blood. The receptors come from a human donor in a cohort sampled during active COVID-19.

This chain joins TRBV25-1 and TRBJ2-6, with D tentatively TRBD1 (6 bases). Germline-derived CDR1 and CDR2 are MGHDK and SYGVNS. The CDR3 covers 14 residues. Trimming removed 4 bases at V and 2 bases at J, with 6 bases between. CDR3 sequence reads: CASSGDTGANVLTF. In DNA form, the CDR3 reads TGTGCCAGCAGTGGGGACACTGGGGCCAACGTCCTGACTTTC.

The chain recombines TRBV3-1 (or the pseudogene TRBV3-2) with TRBJ2-7; TRBD1 might be the D (6 bases). Trimming removed 2 bases at V and 3 bases at J, with 14 bases between. This CDR3 is built from 15 residues. CDR1 and CDR2 from the germline V gene are LGHDT and YNNKEL (reference sequence). This chain's CDR3 is CASSQPVGQSYEQYF. In nucleotides, the CDR3 is TGTGCCAGCAGCCAACCCGTAGGACAGAGCTACGAGCAGTACTTC.

V is TRBV6-1 and J is TRBJ1-6; D not resolved. The CDR3 length is 15 residues. Trimming took 3 bases from V and 8 from J, leaving 14 bases between them. From germline, CDR1 is MNHNS and CDR2 SASEGT. The CDR3 loop is CASSETLGADSPLHF. In nucleotides, the CDR3 is TGTGCCAGCAGTGAGACTCTCGGTGCGGATTCACCCCTCCACTTT.

The chain recombines TRBV28 with TRBJ1-1, with D unclear. In germline, CDR1 is MDHEN, CDR2 SYDVKM. This CDR3 is built from 11 residues. Trimming stripped 2 bases from V and 10 bases from J, with 8 bases between. The CDR3 nucleotides read TGTGCCAGCAGTTTAAACAGTGGAGCTTTCTTT. The encoded protein is CASSLNSGAFF.

The chain recombines TRBV9 with TRBJ2-5; TRBD2 matches at 8 bases. V dropped 4 bases and J dropped 4; count of bases not matched to a gene: 9. This CDR3 has 15 residues. The germline gives CDR1 SGDLS, CDR2 YYNGEE. DNA for the CDR3: TGTGCCAGCAGCCCCGGGGATAGCGGGGTAGAGACCCAGTACTTC. This codes for CASSPGDSGVETQYF.

This chain uses TRBV6-6 with TRBJ2-1; D remains unclear. Germline V CDR1 and CDR2: MNHNY, SVGAGI (reference sequence). Trimming stripped 2 bases from V and 8 bases from J, with 4 bases between. This CDR3 comprises 11 residues. The CDR3 spells CASSYIYEQFF. CDR3 nucleotides: TGTGCCAGCAGTTACATATATGAGCAGTTCTTC.

CDR3 region: CATFRGRSPYEQYF. Here the CDR3 DNA reads TGTGCCACCTTCCGAGGTCGGAGCCCCTACGAGCAGTACTTC. V gene TRBV5-5 combines with J gene TRBJ2-7; D unresolved. From germline, CDR1 is SGHKS and CDR2 YYEKEE (reference sequence). The V end was cut by 9 bases, the J end by 2 bases, with 18 bases between. This CDR3 has 14 residues.

The V gene is TRBV5-6, the J gene TRBJ2-1, with D perhaps TRBD1 (5 bases). V dropped 5 bases and J dropped 4 bases, with 16 bases sitting between them. The CDR3 extends over 15 amino acids. Germline lookup yields CDR1 SGHDT and CDR2 YYEEEE. The DNA of the CDR3 is TGTGCCAGCAGTAGGGGTGATTGGGCTTACAATGAGCAGTTCTTC. Translated, it gives CASSRGDWAYNEQFF.

The J gene is TRBJ1-5, the V gene TRBV6-6, with D possibly matching TRBD1 (6 bases). Germline assignment: CDR1 MNHNY and CDR2 SVGAGI (reference sequence). V lost 6 bases, J lost 8 bases, and 8 bases lay in between. This CDR3 is 11 amino acids long. The CDR3 nucleotides are TGTGCCAGCAGCGGACAGAAGCCCCAGCATTTT. This sequence encodes CASSGQKPQHF.

The CDR3 region is CASSYAGGYGYTF. The DNA of the CDR3 is TGTGCCAGCAGTTATGCAGGGGGCTATGGCTACACCTTC. The chain employs TRBV6-5 and TRBJ1-2, with 7 bases fitting TRBD1. Germline CDR1 is MNHEY and CDR2 is SVGAGI. The CDR3 length is 13 residues. Unmatched junction bases numbered 2, after V lost 3 bases and J lost 4 bases.

The chain employs TRBV7-6 and TRBJ2-5; 7 bases are a match to TRBD2. CDR3 length equals 15 residues. CDR1 and CDR2 (germline): SGHVS, FNYEAQ. V lost 5 bases to trimming and J lost 0 bases; unmatched junction nucleotides: 6. The CDR3 region has the DNA TGTGCCAGCAGCAGCGGGATCGGCGACCAAGAGACCCAGTACTTC. Its protein product is CASSSGIGDQETQYF.

This chain joins TRBV3-1 (or the pseudogene TRBV3-2) and TRBJ2-1; 8 bases line up with TRBD2. The CDR3 has 15 amino acids. V shed 0 bases and J 8 bases; nucleotides not matched to a gene: 6. CDR1 LGHDT and CDR2 YNNKEL come from the germline V gene (reference sequence). For the CDR3, the DNA is TGTGCCAGCAGCCAAGAAGTAGCGGGGCTCTATGAGCAGTTCTTC. It is translated as CASSQEVAGLYEQFF.

The chain is built from TRBV2 and TRBJ1-1; D gene uncertain. Germline loops: CDR1 SNHLY, CDR2 FYNNEI. Trimming shortened V by 4 bases and J by 4 bases, and 13 bases separated the two germline ends. The CDR3 is made up of 14 amino acids. For the CDR3, the DNA is TGTGCCAGCAGTGGATTATCGCGGGTCACTGAAGCTTTCTTT. Its protein is CASSGLSRVTEAFF.

V usage is TRBV15 and J usage is TRBJ2-5; no definite D call. Trimming pared 0 bases from V and 2 bases from J, leaving 16 bases between. CDR1 and CDR2 from the germline V gene are LNHNV and YYDKDF (reference sequence). The CDR3 totals 17 residues. The CDR3 region is CATSRDGTAGYQETQYF. The DNA for the CDR3 is TGTGCCACCAGCAGAGATGGCACAGCCGGTTATCAAGAGACCCAGTACTTC.